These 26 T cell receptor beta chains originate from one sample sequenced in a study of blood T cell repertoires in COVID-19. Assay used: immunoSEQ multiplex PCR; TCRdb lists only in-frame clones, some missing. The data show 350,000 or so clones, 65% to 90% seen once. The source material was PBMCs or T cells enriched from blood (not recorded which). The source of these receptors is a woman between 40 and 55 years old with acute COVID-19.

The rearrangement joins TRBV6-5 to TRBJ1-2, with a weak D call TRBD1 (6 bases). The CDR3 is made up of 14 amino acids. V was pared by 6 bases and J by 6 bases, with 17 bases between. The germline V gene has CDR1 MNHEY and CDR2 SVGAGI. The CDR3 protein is CASSSGQYRDGYTF. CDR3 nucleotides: TGTGCCAGCAGCAGTGGACAGTACCGGGATGGCTACACCTTC.

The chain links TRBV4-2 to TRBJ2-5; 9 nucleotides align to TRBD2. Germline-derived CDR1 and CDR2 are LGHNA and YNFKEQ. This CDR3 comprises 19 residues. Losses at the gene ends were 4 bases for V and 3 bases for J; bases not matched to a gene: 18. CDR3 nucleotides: TGTGCCAGCAGCCCGGCCCGGCGGGGGGGCAGGGGCAAGAAAGAGACCCAGTACTTC. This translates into CASSPARRGGRGKKETQYF.

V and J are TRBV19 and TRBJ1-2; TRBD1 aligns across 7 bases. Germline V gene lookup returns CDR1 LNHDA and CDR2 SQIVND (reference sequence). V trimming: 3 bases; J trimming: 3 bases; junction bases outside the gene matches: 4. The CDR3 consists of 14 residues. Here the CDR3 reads CASSIIGTDYGYTF. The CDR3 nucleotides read TGTGCCAGTAGTATTATTGGGACAGACTATGGCTACACCTTC.

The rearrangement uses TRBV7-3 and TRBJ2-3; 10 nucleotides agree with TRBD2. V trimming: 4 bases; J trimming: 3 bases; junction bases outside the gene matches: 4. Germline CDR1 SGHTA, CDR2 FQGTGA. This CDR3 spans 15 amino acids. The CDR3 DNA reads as TGTGCCAGCAGCTACCTAGCGGGGGCGACAGATACGCAGTATTTT. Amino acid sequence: CASSYLAGATDTQYF.

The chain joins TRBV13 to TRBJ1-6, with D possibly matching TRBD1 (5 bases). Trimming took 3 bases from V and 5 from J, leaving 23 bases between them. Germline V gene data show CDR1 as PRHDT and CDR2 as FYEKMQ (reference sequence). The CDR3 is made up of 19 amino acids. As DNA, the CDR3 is TGTGCCAGCAGCTTCTCTACCTGGGAGGGGCCCGATGATAATTCACCCCTCCACTTT. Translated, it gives CASSFSTWEGPDDNSPLHF.

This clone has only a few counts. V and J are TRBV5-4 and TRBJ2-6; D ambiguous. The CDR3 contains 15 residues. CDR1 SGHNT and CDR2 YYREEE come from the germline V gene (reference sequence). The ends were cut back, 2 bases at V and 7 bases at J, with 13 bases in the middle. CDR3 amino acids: CASSFDTPRANVLTF. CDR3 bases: TGTGCCAGCAGCTTCGACACCCCCCGTGCCAACGTCCTGACTTTC.

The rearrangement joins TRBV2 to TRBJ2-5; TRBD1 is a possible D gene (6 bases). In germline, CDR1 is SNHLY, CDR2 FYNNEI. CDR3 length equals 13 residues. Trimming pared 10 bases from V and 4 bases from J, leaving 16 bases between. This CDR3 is CATQPGVSETQYF. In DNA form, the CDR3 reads TGTGCCACTCAGCCAGGGGTATCAGAGACCCAGTACTTC.

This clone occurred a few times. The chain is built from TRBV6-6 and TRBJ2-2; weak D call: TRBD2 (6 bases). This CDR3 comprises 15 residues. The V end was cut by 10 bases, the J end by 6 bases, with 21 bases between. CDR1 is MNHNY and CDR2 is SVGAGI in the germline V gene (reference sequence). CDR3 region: CAIRLGGVGSGELFF. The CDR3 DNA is TGTGCCATCCGATTGGGGGGAGTAGGGTCCGGGGAGCTGTTTTTT.

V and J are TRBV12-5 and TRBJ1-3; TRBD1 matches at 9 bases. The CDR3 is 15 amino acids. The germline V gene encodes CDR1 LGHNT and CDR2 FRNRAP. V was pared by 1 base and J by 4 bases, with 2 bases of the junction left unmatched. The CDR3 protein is CASGLAQGAGNTIYF. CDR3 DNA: TGTGCTAGTGGTTTGGCACAGGGGGCAGGAAACACCATATATTTT. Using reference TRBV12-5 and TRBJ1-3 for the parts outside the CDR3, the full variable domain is DARVTQTPRHKVTEMGQEVTMRCQPILGHNTVFWYRQTMMQGLELLAYFRNRAPLDDSGMPKDRFSAEMPDATLATLKIQPSEPRDSAVYFCASGLAQGAGNTIYFGEGSWLTVV.

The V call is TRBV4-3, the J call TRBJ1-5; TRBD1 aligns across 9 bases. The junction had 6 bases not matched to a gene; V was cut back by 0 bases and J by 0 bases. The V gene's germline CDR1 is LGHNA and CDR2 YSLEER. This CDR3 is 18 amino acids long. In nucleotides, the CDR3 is TGCGCCAGCAGCCAAGAGCAGGACAGGGGATATAGCAATCAGCCCCAGCATTTT. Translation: CASSQEQDRGYSNQPQHF.

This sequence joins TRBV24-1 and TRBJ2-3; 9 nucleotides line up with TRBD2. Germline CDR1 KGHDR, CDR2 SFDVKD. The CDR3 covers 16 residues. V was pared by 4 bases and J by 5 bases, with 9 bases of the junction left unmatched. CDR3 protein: CATSDPSGRYGDTQYF. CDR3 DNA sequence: TGTGCCACCAGTGACCCAAGCGGGAGGTACGGAGATACGCAGTATTTT.

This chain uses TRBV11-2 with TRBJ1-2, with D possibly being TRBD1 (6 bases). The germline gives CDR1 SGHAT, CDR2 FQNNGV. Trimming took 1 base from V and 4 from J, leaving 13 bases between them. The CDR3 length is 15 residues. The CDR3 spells CASSLGGQTIYGYTF. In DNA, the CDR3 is TGTGCCAGCAGCTTAGGTGGACAGACCATCTATGGCTACACCTTC.

The chain's CDR3 is CASSLERGAGELFF. For the CDR3, the DNA is TGTGCCAGCAGCTTAGAGCGGGGGGCCGGGGAGCTGTTTTTT. This sequence joins TRBV11-2 and TRBJ2-2; 8 bases are a match to TRBD2. This CDR3 has 14 residues. Germline V CDR1 and CDR2: SGHAT, FQNNGV. J lost 6 bases, V lost 0 bases, and 0 bases had no gene match.

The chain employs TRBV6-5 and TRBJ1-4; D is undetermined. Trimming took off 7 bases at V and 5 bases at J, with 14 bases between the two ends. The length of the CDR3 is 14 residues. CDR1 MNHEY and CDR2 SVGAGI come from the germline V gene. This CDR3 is CASTLSNRNEKLFF. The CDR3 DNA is TGTGCCAGCACCCTCTCGAACAGAAATGAAAAACTGTTTTTT.

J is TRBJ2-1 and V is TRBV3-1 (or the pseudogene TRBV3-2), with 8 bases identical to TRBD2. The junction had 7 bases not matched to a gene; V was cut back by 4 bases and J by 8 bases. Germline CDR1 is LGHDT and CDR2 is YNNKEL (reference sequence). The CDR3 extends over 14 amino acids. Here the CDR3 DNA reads TGTGCCAGCAGCCCCGGACTAGCTGGTGATGAGCAGTTCTTC. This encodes CASSPGLAGDEQFF.

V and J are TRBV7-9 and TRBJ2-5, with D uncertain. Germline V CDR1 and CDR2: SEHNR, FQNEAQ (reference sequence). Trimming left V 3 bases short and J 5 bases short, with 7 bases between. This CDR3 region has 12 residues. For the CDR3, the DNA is TGTGCCAGCAGCTTCGCTCGGGAGACCCAGTACTTC. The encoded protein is CASSFARETQYF.

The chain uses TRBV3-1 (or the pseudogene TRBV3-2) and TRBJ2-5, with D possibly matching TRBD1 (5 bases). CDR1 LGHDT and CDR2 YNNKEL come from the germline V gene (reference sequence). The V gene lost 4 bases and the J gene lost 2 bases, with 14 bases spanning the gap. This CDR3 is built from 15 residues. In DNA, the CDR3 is TGTGCCAGCAGCCCCCGACAGAACAAGCAAGAGACCCAGTACTTC. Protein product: CASSPRQNKQETQYF.

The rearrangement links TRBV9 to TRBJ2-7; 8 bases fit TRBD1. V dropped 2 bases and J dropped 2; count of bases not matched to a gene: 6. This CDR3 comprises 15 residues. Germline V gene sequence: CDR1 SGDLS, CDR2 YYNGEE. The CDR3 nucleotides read TGTGCCAGCAGCGTCGGGGGACAGGCTACCTACGAGCAGTACTTC. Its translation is CASSVGGQATYEQYF.

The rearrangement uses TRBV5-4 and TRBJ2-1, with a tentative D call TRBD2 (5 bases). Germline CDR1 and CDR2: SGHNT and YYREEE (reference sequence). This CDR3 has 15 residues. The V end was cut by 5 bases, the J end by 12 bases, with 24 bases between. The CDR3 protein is CASSSGEAYWAGQFF. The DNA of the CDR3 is TGTGCCAGCAGTTCGGGTGAAGCCTATTGGGCGGGGCAGTTCTTC.

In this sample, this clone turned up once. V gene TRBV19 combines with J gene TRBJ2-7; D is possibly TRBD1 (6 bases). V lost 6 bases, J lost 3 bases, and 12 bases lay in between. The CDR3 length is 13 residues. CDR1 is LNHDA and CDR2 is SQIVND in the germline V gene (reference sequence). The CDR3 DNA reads TGTGCCAGTAGCCGGACAGCACACTACGAGCAGTACTTC. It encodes CASSRTAHYEQYF.

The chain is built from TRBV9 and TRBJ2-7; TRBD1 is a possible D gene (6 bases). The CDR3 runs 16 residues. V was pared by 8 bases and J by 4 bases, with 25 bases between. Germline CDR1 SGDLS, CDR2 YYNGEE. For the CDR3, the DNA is TGTGCCAGGTTTAGCCTATGGGGACACACTTTTTACGAGCAGTACTTC. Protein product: CARFSLWGHTFYEQYF.

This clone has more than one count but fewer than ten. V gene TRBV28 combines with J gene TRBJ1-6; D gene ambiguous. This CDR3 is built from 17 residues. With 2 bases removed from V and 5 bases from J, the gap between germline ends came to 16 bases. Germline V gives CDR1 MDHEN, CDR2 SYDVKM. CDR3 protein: CASSLKGGSLNNSPLHF. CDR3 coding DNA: TGTGCCAGCAGTTTAAAGGGCGGGTCCCTTAATAATTCACCCCTCCACTTT.

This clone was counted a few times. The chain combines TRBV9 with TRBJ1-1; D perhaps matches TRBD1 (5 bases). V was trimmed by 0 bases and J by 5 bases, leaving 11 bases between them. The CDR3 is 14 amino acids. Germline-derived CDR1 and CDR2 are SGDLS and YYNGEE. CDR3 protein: CASSVDWGRTEAFF. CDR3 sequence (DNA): TGTGCCAGCAGCGTAGATTGGGGCAGGACTGAAGCTTTCTTT.

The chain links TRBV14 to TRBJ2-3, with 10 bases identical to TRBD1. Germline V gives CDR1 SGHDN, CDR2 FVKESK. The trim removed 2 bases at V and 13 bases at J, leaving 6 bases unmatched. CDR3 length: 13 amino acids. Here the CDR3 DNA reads TGTGCCAGCAGCCAACTTCAGACAGGGGGCAAGTATTTT. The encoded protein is CASSQLQTGGKYF.

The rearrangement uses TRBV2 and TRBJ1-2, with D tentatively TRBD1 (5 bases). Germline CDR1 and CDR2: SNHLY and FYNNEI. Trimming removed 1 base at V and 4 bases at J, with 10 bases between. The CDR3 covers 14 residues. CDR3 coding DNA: TGTGCCAGCAGTGAAGGTTGGGGCGGCTATGGCTACACCTTC. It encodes CASSEGWGGYGYTF. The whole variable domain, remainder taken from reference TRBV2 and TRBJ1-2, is EPEVTQTPSHQVTQMGQEVILRCVPISNHLYFYWYRQILGQKVEFLVSFYNNEISEKSEIFDDQFSVERPDGSNFTLKIRSTKLEDSAMYFCASSEGWGGYGYTFGSGTRLTVV.

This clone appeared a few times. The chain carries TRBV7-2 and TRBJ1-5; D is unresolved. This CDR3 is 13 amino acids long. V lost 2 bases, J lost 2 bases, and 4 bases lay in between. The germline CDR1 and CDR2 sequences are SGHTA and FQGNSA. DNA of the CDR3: TGTGCCAGCAGCTTACAGGGCAATCAGCCCCAGCATTTT. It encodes CASSLQGNQPQHF.